These 24 T cell receptor beta chains were all obtained from the same sample, sequenced in a study of shared clonotypes between healthy human individuals. Naive CD8 cells were CD45RO-negative, positively selected for CCR7, excluding terminally differentiated effector memory CD45RA+ cells. Produced via immunoSEQ multiplex PCR; TCRdb's table is partial and in-frame only. The sample lists about 2.1 million clones, over 85% occurring once. Material: naive CD8+ T cells from PBMCs. The receptors derive from a man aged 18 to 29 in good health. Some clones in this sample may be carry-over from other donors' samples.

The chain uses TRBV7-9 and TRBJ2-3; D possibly corresponds to TRBD1 (5 bases). Trimming took 5 bases from V and 0 from J, leaving 12 bases between them. Germline assignment: CDR1 SEHNR and CDR2 FQNEAQ (reference sequence). The CDR3 extends over 15 amino acids. The CDR3 DNA sequence: TGTGCCAGCAGCGTCGACAGTGCTAGCACAGATACGCAGTATTTT. Amino acid sequence: CASSVDSASTDTQYF.

The genes are TRBV9 and TRBJ2-1, with D unresolved. Between the trimmed V and J ends, which lost 3 bases and 0 bases, there was a span of 4 bases. CDR3 length: 13 amino acids. Germline-derived CDR1 and CDR2 are SGDLS and YYNGEE. CDR3: CASSGFSYNEQFF. The DNA for the CDR3 is TGTGCCAGCAGCGGTTTCTCCTACAATGAGCAGTTCTTC.

This clone was recorded only once. The chain carries TRBV6-1 and TRBJ2-7, with D tentatively TRBD1 or TRBD2 (5 bases each). Trimming removed 3 bases from V and 2 bases from J, with 14 bases in between. The germline V gene encodes CDR1 MNHNS and CDR2 SASEGT. This CDR3 region has 15 residues. The CDR3 region has the DNA TGTGCCAGCAGTGAGGGACCGGGATCTGCCTACGAGCAGTACTTC. Residues: CASSEGPGSAYEQYF.

This rearrangement joins TRBV6-6 to TRBJ2-2, with no clear D. CDR1 and CDR2 (germline): MNHNY, SVGAGI (reference sequence). Trimming removed 2 bases from V and 0 bases from J, with 10 bases in between. This CDR3 spans 16 amino acids. The CDR3 DNA sequence: TGTGCCAGCAGTTACATCGACGTCGCGAACACCGGGGAGCTGTTTTTT. Protein sequence: CASSYIDVANTGELFF.

The rearrangement uses TRBV7-3 and TRBJ2-1; D remains unclear. Germline loops: CDR1 SGHTA, CDR2 FQGTGA. With 5 bases removed from V and 0 bases from J, the gap between germline ends came to 11 bases. The CDR3 covers 15 residues. Here the CDR3 reads CASSPLGGSYNEQFF. The CDR3 bases are TGTGCCAGCAGCCCCCTTGGTGGCTCCTACAATGAGCAGTTCTTC.

Worth noting for this clone: This same CDR3 is encoded by further DNA sequences in the sample. The chain recombines TRBV6-5 with TRBJ1-5, with unresolved D. The germline V gene encodes CDR1 MNHEY and CDR2 SVGAGI. The CDR3 extends over 14 amino acids. V was clipped by 0 bases and J by 7 bases, with 10 bases between them. The CDR3 loop is CASSYSRVGQPQHF. Here the CDR3 DNA reads TGTGCCAGCAGTTACTCGAGGGTGGGACAGCCCCAGCATTTT.

The chain is built from TRBV28 and TRBJ2-7, with D possibly TRBD2 on 6 matching bases. Trimming took 5 bases from V and 5 from J, leaving 16 bases between them. This CDR3 has 14 residues. CDR1 and CDR2 (germline): MDHEN, SYDVKM. The CDR3 spells CASSLSPGGDEQYF. The CDR3 DNA is TGTGCCAGCAGTCTCTCCCCCGGGGGAGACGAGCAGTACTTC.

V and J are TRBV2 and TRBJ2-3, with D tentatively TRBD2 (6 bases). There are 15 residues in the CDR3. V lost 6 bases, J lost 6 bases, and 19 bases lay in between. The germline CDR1 and CDR2 sequences are SNHLY and FYNNEI. CDR3 nucleotides: TGTGCCAGCAGCCGCGCAGCGGCGGGAACGGATACGCAGTATTTT. This gives the protein CASSRAAAGTDTQYF. The variable domain in full, with the rest retrieved from reference TRBV2 and TRBJ2-3, is EPEVTQTPSHQVTQMGQEVILRCVPISNHLYFYWYRQILGQKVEFLVSFYNNEISEKSEIFDDQFSVERPDGSNFTLKIRSTKLEDSAMYFCASSRAAAGTDTQYFGPGTRLTVL.

This clone has just one count. The V gene is TRBV14, the J gene TRBJ2-1; no reliable D call. CDR3 length: 12 amino acids. V shed 4 bases and J shed 4 bases, with 5 bases lying between them. Germline V lookup: CDR1 SGHDN, CDR2 FVKESK. The CDR3 region has the DNA TGTGCCAGCAGCCGCCGATACAATGAGCAGTTCTTC. It yields the protein CASSRRYNEQFF.

In regard to this clone: Other nucleotide sequences from this sample produce the same CDR3. The gene calls are TRBV7-9 and TRBJ2-7, with 7 bases that match TRBD2. V lost 3 bases, J lost 6 bases, and 2 bases stayed unmatched. The germline gives CDR1 SEHNR, CDR2 FQNEAQ (reference sequence). CDR3 length equals 12 residues. The CDR3 DNA reads as TGTGCCAGCAGCTTCGGGGAGGGCGAGCAGTACTTC. It specifies CASSFGEGEQYF.

This clone showed up just once. V and J are TRBV9 and TRBJ2-2, with D possibly TRBD2 on 5 matching bases. In germline, CDR1 is SGDLS, CDR2 YYNGEE. V was clipped by 3 bases and J by 5 bases, with 11 bases between them. The CDR3 spans 14 residues. The CDR3 spells CASSGGVGTGELFF. CDR3 sequence (DNA): TGTGCCAGCAGCGGGGGAGTGGGGACCGGGGAGCTGTTTTTT.

The chain has TRBV5-6 and TRBJ2-7; D may correspond to TRBD1 or TRBD2 (6 bases each). There are 16 residues in the CDR3. The germline V gene has CDR1 SGHDT and CDR2 YYEEEE. With 4 bases removed from V and 7 bases from J, the gap between germline ends came to 24 bases. CDR3 residues: CASSPGARTLGGEQYF. The CDR3 nucleotides read TGTGCCAGCAGCCCGGGGGCTAGGACCCTTGGTGGAGAGCAGTACTTC.

The chain has TRBV7-6 and TRBJ1-1; D is unresolved. This CDR3 has 13 amino acids. The ends were cut back, 5 bases at V and 0 bases at J, with 7 bases in the middle. Looked up from germline, CDR1 is SGHVS and CDR2 is FNYEAQ. DNA for the CDR3: TGTGCCAGCAGCACAGAAATGAACACTGAAGCTTTCTTT. Protein product: CASSTEMNTEAFF.

The chain carries TRBV30 and TRBJ1-1, with D possibly matching TRBD1 (5 bases). Germline assignment: CDR1 GTSNPN and CDR2 SVGIG (reference sequence). There are 12 residues in the CDR3. V dropped 3 bases and J dropped 8 bases, with 13 bases sitting between them. CDR3 loop: CAWSYLTVEAFF. CDR3 DNA: TGTGCCTGGAGCTACTTGACAGTAGAAGCTTTCTTT. The complete variable domain, with remaining parts taken from reference TRBV30 and TRBJ1-1, reads SQTIHQWPATLVQPVGSPLSLECTVEGTSNPNLYWYRQAAGRGLQLLFYSVGIGQISSEVPQNLSASRPQDRQFILSSKKLLLSDSGFYLCAWSYLTVEAFFGQGTRLTVV.

The chain has TRBV28 and TRBJ1-1, with D tentatively TRBD1 (5 bases). This CDR3 contains 15 residues. Germline V gene data show CDR1 as MDHEN and CDR2 as SYDVKM. The V end lost 3 bases, the J end lost 0 bases, and 11 bases lay between the germline ends. The chain's CDR3 is CASSLTRGLNTEAFF. The CDR3 nucleotides are TGTGCCAGCAGTTTGACTAGGGGACTGAACACTGAAGCTTTCTTT. Together with reference TRBV28 and TRBJ1-1, the CDR3 gives the full variable domain: DVKVTQSSRYLVKRTGEKVFLECVQDMDHENMFWYRQDPGLGLRLIYFSYDVKMKEKGDIPEGYSVSREKKERFSLILESASTNQTSMYLCASSLTRGLNTEAFFGQGTRLTVV.

CDR3: CASSFVTGDFNEQFF. CDR3 coding DNA: TGCGCCAGCAGTTTCGTTACTGGAGACTTCAATGAGCAGTTCTTC. The V call is TRBV5-1, the J call TRBJ2-1; D is unresolved. CDR1 and CDR2 from the germline V gene are SGHRS and YFSETQ. The CDR3 loop spans 15 amino acids. Trimming removed 5 bases at V and 6 bases at J, with 18 bases between.

The chain links TRBV4-1 to TRBJ2-2; 11 bases map to TRBD2. Germline lookup yields CDR1 MGHRA and CDR2 YSYEKL. Trimming took 3 bases from V and 13 from J; bases not matched to a gene: 10. CDR3 length: 15 residues. CDR3 sequence reads: CASSQGTSGSLGLFF. For the CDR3, the DNA is TGCGCCAGCAGCCAGGGCACTAGCGGGAGTTTAGGGCTGTTTTTT.

This rearrangement joins TRBV25-1 to TRBJ2-3, with 9 bases that match TRBD1. CDR3 size: 14 residues. Germline trimming cut 4 bases from V and 3 bases from J; bases unmatched to any gene: 2. Germline-derived CDR1 and CDR2 are MGHDK and SYGVNS. The CDR3 coding sequence is TGTGCCAGCAGTGTGACAGGGGGTACAGATACGCAGTATTTT. Its translation is CASSVTGGTDTQYF. Full variable domain (rest looked up from reference TRBV25-1 and TRBJ2-3): EADIYQTPRYLVIGTGKKITLECSQTMGHDKMYWYQQDPGMELHLIHYSYGVNSTEKGDLSSESTVSRIRTEHFPLTLESARPSHTSQYLCASSVTGGTDTQYFGPGTRLTVL.

The rearrangement uses TRBV10-3 and TRBJ2-3; D is undetermined. Trimming took off 3 bases at V and 9 bases at J, with 16 bases between the two ends. This CDR3 spans 14 amino acids. Germline assignment: CDR1 ENHRY and CDR2 SYGVKD. CDR3 region: CAISDVLGGFTQYF. The CDR3 DNA reads TGTGCCATCAGTGATGTCCTTGGCGGATTCACGCAGTATTTT.

The chain links TRBV2 to TRBJ1-1, with 9 bases identical to TRBD1. CDR1 SNHLY and CDR2 FYNNEI come from the germline V gene. The CDR3 runs to 13 residues. Unmatched junction bases numbered 5, after V lost 9 bases and J lost 3 bases. CDR3 region: CARGTGRYTEAFF. Here the CDR3 DNA reads TGTGCCAGAGGGACAGGGCGATACACTGAAGCTTTCTTT.

The table lists this clone with a count of one. The rearrangement uses TRBV29-1 and TRBJ2-1; D is possibly TRBD1 (5 bases). There are 14 residues in the CDR3. Germline values: CDR1 SQVTM, CDR2 ANQGSEA. V dropped 8 bases and J dropped 0 bases, with 14 bases sitting between them. The CDR3: CSPERTFSYNEQFF. The CDR3 nucleotides read TGCAGCCCTGAACGGACATTCTCCTACAATGAGCAGTTCTTC.

The V call is TRBV28, the J call TRBJ2-7; no firm D call. V was trimmed by 6 bases and J by 0 bases, leaving 24 bases between them. Germline CDR1 and CDR2: MDHEN and SYDVKM. The CDR3 is 18 amino acids. The DNA for the CDR3 is TGTGCCAGCAGGCTCACCCCGACGATCCGAGGATACTCCTACGAGCAGTACTTC. Translated, it gives CASRLTPTIRGYSYEQYF.

This clone was picked up one time. Other DNA variants within this sample encode the same CDR3. J is TRBJ1-2 and V is TRBV19; 9 bases match TRBD1. The CDR3 consists of 14 residues. J lost 6 bases, V lost 5 bases, and 7 bases had no gene match. Germline-derived CDR1 and CDR2 are LNHDA and SQIVND (reference sequence). The CDR3 nucleotides are TGTGCCAGTAGTCCAGGGACAGGGTTTGATGGCTACACCTTC. Its protein product is CASSPGTGFDGYTF.

The gene calls are TRBV4-1 and TRBJ2-1; a weak D match, TRBD1 (5 bases). The CDR3 length is 15 residues. Trimming cost V 4 bases and J 9 bases, with 19 bases left between them. CDR1 and CDR2 from the germline V gene are MGHRA and YSYEKL. CDR3 DNA: TGCGCCAGCAGCCTTCGACAGACCGGCAATACTGAGCAGTTCTTC. Residues: CASSLRQTGNTEQFF.